A single sample is the source of the 24 T cell receptor beta chains below, sequenced in a study of blood T cell repertoires in COVID-19. The protocol was immunoSEQ multiplex PCR, while the TCRdb copy is restricted to in-frame clones and leaves out a portion. The sample shows 55,000 to 80,000 clones, over 75% of them seen only once. Sequenced material: peripheral blood. The receptors were sampled from a man aged 50 to 60 with acute or convalescent COVID-19.

The chain has TRBV4-3 and TRBJ1-5; tentatively, D is TRBD1 (6 bases). CDR3 length: 15 residues. Deletions cut 1 base from V and 1 base from J, with 8 bases between. CDR1 and CDR2 (germline): LGHNA, YSLEER. The CDR3 DNA reads TGCGCCAGCAGCCAAGTTCAGGGGAGCAATCAGCCCCAGCATTTT. Amino acids: CASSQVQGSNQPQHF.

The rearrangement joins TRBV24-1 to TRBJ1-2, with 7 bases lining up with TRBD1. This CDR3 region has 14 residues. Germline V gene sequence: CDR1 KGHDR, CDR2 SFDVKD. J gave up 4 bases and V 4 bases, and 5 bases lay outside the gene matches. Here the CDR3 DNA reads TGTGCCACCAGTGAAACAGGGGTGGGCTATGGCTACACCTTC. This codes for CATSETGVGYGYTF.

This clone has just one count. The chain has TRBV5-1 and TRBJ1-5; D is ambiguous. This CDR3 has 15 amino acids. Trimming stripped 0 bases from V and 0 bases from J, with 7 bases between. The germline gives CDR1 SGHRS, CDR2 YFSETQ. The CDR3 is CASSLAPGSNQPQHF. In DNA, the CDR3 is TGCGCCAGCAGCTTGGCCCCAGGTAGCAATCAGCCCCAGCATTTT.

For this clone: No conserved phenylalanine or tryptophan ends this CDR3, so it is likely a read error. Because the CDR3's place on the DNA is in doubt, the DNA is left out and the CDR3 is given as listed by TCRdb. V is TRBV5-6 and J is TRBJ1-2; no DNA check was done on the table's D call, TRBD1. Including both end residues, the CDR3 is 13 amino acids long. Germline CDR1 reads SGHDT; CDR2 reads YYEEEE. The CDR3 loop reads CASSLEYRATEDY.

This clone was seen a handful of times. CDR3 sequence reads: CATSTRSTGDGYTF. Here the CDR3 DNA reads TGTGCCACCAGCACCAGATCTACAGGGGATGGCTACACCTTC. The chain carries TRBV15 and TRBJ1-2; 7 bases match TRBD1. The CDR3 runs 14 residues. V gave up 4 bases and J gave up 6 bases; unmatched junction bases: 8. Germline V gene data show CDR1 as LNHNV and CDR2 as YYDKDF (reference sequence).

The chain uses TRBV9 and TRBJ2-5; TRBD1 agrees at 9 bases. The CDR3 is made up of 16 amino acids. Germline assignment: CDR1 SGDLS and CDR2 YYNGEE. Trimming at V came to 3 bases and at J to 5 bases, leaving 11 bases not matched to a gene. The CDR3 protein is CASSALGTGSTETQYF. CDR3 in DNA: TGTGCCAGCAGCGCCCTCGGGACAGGGTCGACGGAGACCCAGTACTTC.

V and J are TRBV6-5 and TRBJ2-7; 11 nucleotides line up with TRBD2. The CDR3 is 15 amino acids. V dropped 6 bases and J dropped 5; count of bases not matched to a gene: 9. The germline V gene has CDR1 MNHEY and CDR2 SVGAGI. CDR3 DNA: TGTGCCAGCAGACTTATAGCGGGAGGGCCTGACGAGCAGTACGTC. The encoded protein is CASRLIAGGPDEQYV.

The chain combines TRBV4-2 with TRBJ1-4; 8 bases line up with TRBD1. The germline V gene has CDR1 LGHNA and CDR2 YNFKEQ. The junction had 6 bases not matched to a gene; V was cut back by 3 bases and J by 0 bases. The CDR3 totals 17 residues. The CDR3 sequence is CASSHNDRGATNEKLFF. The CDR3 DNA sequence: TGTGCCAGCAGCCATAACGACAGGGGAGCAACTAATGAAAAACTGTTTTTT.

The chain is built from TRBV6-6 and TRBJ1-1; no reliable D call. The germline V gene encodes CDR1 MNHNY and CDR2 SVGAGI (reference sequence). The length of the CDR3 is 14 residues. Trimming took off 4 bases at V and 7 bases at J, with 16 bases between the two ends. The CDR3 nucleotides read TGTGCCAGCAGTTCTCACACGGGAACACGTGAAGCTTTCTTT. Translating it yields CASSSHTGTREAFF.

This clone has a handful of counts. The chain employs TRBV19 and TRBJ1-1; TRBD1 aligns across 7 bases. With 1 base clipped from V and 4 bases from J, the junction kept 9 bases outside the gene matches. This CDR3 comprises 16 residues. The germline V gene has CDR1 LNHDA and CDR2 SQIVND (reference sequence). CDR3 sequence reads: CASSIGGSTGLTEAFF. The CDR3 bases are TGTGCCAGTAGTATAGGAGGGTCGACAGGGCTCACTGAAGCTTTCTTT.

In this sample, this clone turned up a few times. Here the CDR3 reads CASSSDPGVEQFF. In nucleotides, the CDR3 is TGTGCCAGCAGCTCCGATCCCGGAGTTGAGCAGTTCTTC. The chain uses TRBV7-3 and TRBJ2-1; the D is unclear. Trimming cost V 4 bases and J 9 bases, with 13 bases left between them. Per germline, CDR1 SGHTA and CDR2 FQGTGA. This CDR3 region has 13 residues. The full variable domain, rest sourced from reference TRBV7-3 and TRBJ2-1, is GAGVSQTPSNKVTEKGKYVELRCDPISGHTALYWYRQSLGQGPEFLIYFQGTGAADDSGLPNDRFFAVRPEGSVSTLKIQRTERGDSAVYLCASSSDPGVEQFFGPGTRLTVL.

This chain connects TRBV11-3 to TRBJ2-1; D call uncertain. The CDR3 totals 13 residues. Germline loops: CDR1 SGHNT, CDR2 YENEEA. Between the trimmed V and J ends, which lost 1 base and 7 bases, there was a span of 8 bases. The chain's CDR3 is CASSLGRRNEQFF. The CDR3 nucleotides are TGTGCCAGCAGCTTAGGCCGGAGAAATGAGCAGTTCTTC.

The gene calls are TRBV5-1 and TRBJ2-3; D possibly corresponds to TRBD2 (6 bases). Deletions cut 0 bases from V and 0 bases from J, with 8 bases between. The CDR3 length is 15 residues. Germline V gene lookup returns CDR1 SGHRS and CDR2 YFSETQ. The CDR3 DNA reads TGCGCCAGCAGCTTGGTGGGGGGAAGCACAGATACGCAGTATTTT. Its protein product is CASSLVGGSTDTQYF.

V usage is TRBV24-1 and J usage is TRBJ2-7; D gene ambiguous. Germline assignment: CDR1 KGHDR and CDR2 SFDVKD. V was cut by 5 bases and J by 2 bases, with 9 bases left in between. This CDR3 spans 13 amino acids. In DNA, the CDR3 is TGTGCCACCAGTGGTACTACCACCTACGAGCAGTACTTC. This gives the protein CATSGTTTYEQYF.

This chain joins TRBV28 and TRBJ2-7, with 7 bases aligning to TRBD1. Germline V gene sequence: CDR1 MDHEN, CDR2 SYDVKM. The CDR3 is made up of 13 amino acids. The V gene end was trimmed by 5 bases and the J gene end by 5 bases; junction bases not matched to a gene: 6. CDR3 sequence reads: CASSPDRVNEQYF. DNA for the CDR3: TGTGCCAGCAGTCCCGACAGGGTGAACGAGCAGTACTTC.

V is TRBV2 and J is TRBJ1-6; 8 bases fit TRBD1. Germline V gene sequence: CDR1 SNHLY, CDR2 FYNNEI. The J segment lost 4 bases and the V segment lost 6 bases, leaving 14 bases of the junction unmatched. The CDR3 has 18 amino acids. This CDR3 reads CASSSLQGAAIYNSPLHF. Written as DNA, the CDR3 is TGTGCCAGCAGCTCCCTCCAGGGGGCCGCGATATATAATTCACCCCTCCACTTT.

This clone was counted once. The chain links TRBV4-1 to TRBJ2-2, with 7 bases matching TRBD1. There are 14 residues in the CDR3. V lost 4 bases, J lost 7 bases, and 6 bases stayed unmatched. CDR1 MGHRA and CDR2 YSYEKL come from the germline V gene. In nucleotides, the CDR3 is TGCGCCAGCAGCCCTGACAGGGTAAACGGGGAGCTGTTTTTT. Its translation: CASSPDRVNGELFF.

The chain recombines TRBV7-9 with TRBJ1-6, with D uncertain. V lost 3 bases and J 10 bases, leaving 13 bases between the germline ends. The CDR3 is made up of 14 amino acids. CDR1 is SEHNR, CDR2 FQNEAQ, per germline (reference sequence). CDR3 residues: CASSFEGLGSPLHF. CDR3 DNA: TGTGCCAGCAGCTTTGAGGGCCTCGGATCACCCCTCCACTTT.

The chain joins TRBV27 to TRBJ1-1; D is unclear. Trimming stripped 5 bases from V and 0 bases from J, with 10 bases between. This CDR3 contains 14 residues. Germline values: CDR1 MNHEY, CDR2 SMNVEV (reference sequence). This chain's CDR3 is CASSPTALNTEAFF. CDR3 DNA: TGTGCCAGCAGTCCTACAGCCTTGAACACTGAAGCTTTCTTT.

The chain combines TRBV19 with TRBJ2-1; perhaps TRBD2 as D (6 bases). Germline V gene data show CDR1 as LNHDA and CDR2 as SQIVND (reference sequence). Trimming took off 6 bases at V and 3 bases at J, with 12 bases between the two ends. The CDR3 length is 14 residues. The CDR3 region is CASRASVNYNEQFF. The CDR3 DNA is TGTGCCAGTAGAGCTAGCGTAAACTACAATGAGCAGTTCTTC.

V gene TRBV9 combines with J gene TRBJ2-1, with D possibly matching TRBD2 (6 bases). The germline CDR1 and CDR2 sequences are SGDLS and YYNGEE. The CDR3 runs 14 residues. V lost 3 bases and J 0 bases, leaving 7 bases between the germline ends. The CDR3 sequence is CASSEDYSYNEQFF. The CDR3 DNA follows: TGTGCCAGCAGCGAGGACTACTCCTACAATGAGCAGTTCTTC.

The V call is TRBV18, the J call TRBJ2-2; 10 nucleotides agree with TRBD1. V dropped 0 bases and J dropped 6; count of bases not matched to a gene: 7. The CDR3 contains 17 residues. Germline CDR1 is KGHSH and CDR2 is LQKENI. The CDR3 DNA reads TGTGCCAGCTCACCACCGTCGGGACAGGGGAGGCCCGGGGAGCTGTTTTTT. This sequence encodes CASSPPSGQGRPGELFF.

This clone has just one count. The chain carries TRBV4-2 and TRBJ1-4; D unresolved. Trimming left V 5 bases short and J 0 bases short, with 10 bases between. The CDR3 length is 15 residues. Germline-derived CDR1 and CDR2 are LGHNA and YNFKEQ. The CDR3: CASSSRVATNEKLFF. The CDR3 nucleotides are TGTGCCAGCAGCTCGAGAGTAGCAACTAATGAAAAACTGTTTTTT.

V is TRBV9 and J is TRBJ2-7; 13 bases match TRBD2. The germline V gene encodes CDR1 SGDLS and CDR2 YYNGEE. This CDR3 has 18 residues. V shed 0 bases, J shed 7 bases, and the junction held 13 bases outside the gene matches. The CDR3 spells CASSVAPGGLAGIGEQYF. In DNA form, the CDR3 reads TGTGCCAGCAGCGTAGCTCCTGGGGGACTAGCGGGAATAGGAGAGCAGTACTTC.